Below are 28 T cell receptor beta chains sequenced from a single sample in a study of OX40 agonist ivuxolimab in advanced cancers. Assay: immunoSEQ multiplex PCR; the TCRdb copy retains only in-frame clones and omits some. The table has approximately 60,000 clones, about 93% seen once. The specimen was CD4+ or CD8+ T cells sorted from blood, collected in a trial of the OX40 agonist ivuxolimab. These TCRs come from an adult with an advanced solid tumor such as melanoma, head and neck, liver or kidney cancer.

The CDR3 sequence: CASSNYRETDTQYF. The CDR3, as DNA: TGTGCCAGCAGTAACTACCGGGAAACAGATACGCAGTATTTT. The V and J genes are TRBV28 and TRBJ2-3; tentative D call: TRBD2 (5 bases). This CDR3 is built from 14 residues. The V and J ends lost 5 bases and 3 bases respectively, with 12 bases between them. CDR1 is MDHEN and CDR2 is SYDVKM in the germline V gene.

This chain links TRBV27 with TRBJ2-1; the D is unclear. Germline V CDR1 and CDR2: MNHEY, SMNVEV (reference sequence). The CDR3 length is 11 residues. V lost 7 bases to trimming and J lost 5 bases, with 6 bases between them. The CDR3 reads CASILHNEQFF. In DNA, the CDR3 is TGTGCCAGCATCCTTCACAATGAGCAGTTCTTC.

CDR3 coding DNA: TGTGCCAGCAGCTTAGCGGCAGGGTATTACGAGCAGTACTTC. Protein sequence: CASSLAAGYYEQYF. The chain is built from TRBV7-9 and TRBJ2-7; D is perhaps TRBD1 (5 bases). The V end lost 0 bases, the J end lost 4 bases, and 10 bases lay between the germline ends. This CDR3 has 14 residues. Per the germline V gene, CDR1 is SEHNR and CDR2 is FQNEAQ (reference sequence).

The CDR3 sequence is CASSLRGIGRADNEQFF. In nucleotides, the CDR3 is TGTGCCAGCAGCTTAAGGGGTATAGGGAGGGCAGACAATGAGCAGTTCTTC. This sequence joins TRBV7-2 and TRBJ2-1; TRBD2 agrees at 7 bases. The CDR3 runs 17 residues. V shed 2 bases, J shed 5 bases, and the junction held 12 bases outside the gene matches. Germline-derived CDR1 and CDR2 are SGHTA and FQGNSA.

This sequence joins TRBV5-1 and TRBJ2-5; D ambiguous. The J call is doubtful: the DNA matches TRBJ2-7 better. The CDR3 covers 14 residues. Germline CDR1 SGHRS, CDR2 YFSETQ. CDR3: CASSLMTEIYEQYF. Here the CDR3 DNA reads TGCGCCAGCAGCTTGATGACCGAAATCTACGAGCAGTACTTC.

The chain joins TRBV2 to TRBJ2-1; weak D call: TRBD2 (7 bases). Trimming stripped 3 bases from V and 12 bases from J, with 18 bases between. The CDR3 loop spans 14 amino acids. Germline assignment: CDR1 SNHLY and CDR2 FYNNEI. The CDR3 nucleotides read TGTGCCAGCAGTGAGACTGGGGGGGCCCCGGGGCAGTTCTTC. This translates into CASSETGGAPGQFF.

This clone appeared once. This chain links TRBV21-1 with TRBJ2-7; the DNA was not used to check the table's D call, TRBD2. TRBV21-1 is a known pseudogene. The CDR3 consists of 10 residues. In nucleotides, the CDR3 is TGTGCCAGACCGACGGGGGAGCAGTACTTC. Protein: CARPTGEQYF.

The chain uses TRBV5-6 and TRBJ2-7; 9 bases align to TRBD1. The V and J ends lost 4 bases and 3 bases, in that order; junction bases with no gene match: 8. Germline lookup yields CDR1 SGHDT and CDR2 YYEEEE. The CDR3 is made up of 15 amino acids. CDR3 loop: CASSHAGTGFYEQYF. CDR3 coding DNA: TGTGCCAGCAGCCACGCCGGGACAGGGTTCTACGAGCAGTACTTC. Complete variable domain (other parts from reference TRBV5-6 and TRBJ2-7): DAGVTQSPTHLIKTRGQQVTLRCSPKSGHDTVSWYQQALGQGPQFIFQYYEEEERQRGNFPDRFSGHQFPNYSSELNVNALLLGDSALYLCASSHAGTGFYEQYFGPGTRLTVT.

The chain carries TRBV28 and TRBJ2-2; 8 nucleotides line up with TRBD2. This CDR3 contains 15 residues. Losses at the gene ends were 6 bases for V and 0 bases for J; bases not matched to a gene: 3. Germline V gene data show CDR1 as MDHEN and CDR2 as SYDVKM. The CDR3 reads CASRGTRTNTGELFF. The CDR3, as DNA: TGTGCCAGCAGGGGGACTAGAACGAACACCGGGGAGCTGTTTTTT.

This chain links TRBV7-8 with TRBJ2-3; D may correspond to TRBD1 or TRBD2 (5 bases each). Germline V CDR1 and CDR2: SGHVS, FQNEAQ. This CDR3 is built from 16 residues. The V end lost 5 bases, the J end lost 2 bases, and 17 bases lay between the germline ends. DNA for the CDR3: TGTGCCAGCAGCCTCCTTATGGGACGACACACAGATACGCAGTATTTT. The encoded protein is CASSLLMGRHTDTQYF.

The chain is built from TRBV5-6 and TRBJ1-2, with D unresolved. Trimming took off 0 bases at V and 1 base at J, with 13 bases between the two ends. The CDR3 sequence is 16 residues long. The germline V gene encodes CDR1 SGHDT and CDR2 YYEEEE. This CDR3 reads CASSLEWAGHNYGYTF. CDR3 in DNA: TGTGCCAGCAGCTTGGAGTGGGCAGGCCATAACTATGGCTACACCTTC.

The CDR3 spells CATAPGRSSYNEQFF. CDR3 sequence (DNA): TGTGCCACCGCTCCCGGACGGAGCTCCTACAATGAGCAGTTCTTC. V usage is TRBV7-9 and J usage is TRBJ2-1; D not resolved. CDR3 size: 15 residues. From germline, CDR1 is SEHNR and CDR2 FQNEAQ (reference sequence). The V and J ends lost 10 bases and 0 bases respectively, with 16 bases between them.

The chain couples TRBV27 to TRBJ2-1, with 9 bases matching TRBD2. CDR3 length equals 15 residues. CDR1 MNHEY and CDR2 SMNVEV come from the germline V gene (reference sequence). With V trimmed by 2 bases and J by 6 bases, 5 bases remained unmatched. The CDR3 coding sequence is TGTGCCAGCAGTTTAGCTAGCGGGACTATCAATGAGCAGTTCTTC. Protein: CASSLASGTINEQFF.

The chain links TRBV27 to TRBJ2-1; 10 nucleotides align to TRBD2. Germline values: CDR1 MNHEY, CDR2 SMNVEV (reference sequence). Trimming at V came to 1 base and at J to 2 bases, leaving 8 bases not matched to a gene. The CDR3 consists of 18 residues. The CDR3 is CASSLWLAGDSPYNEQFF. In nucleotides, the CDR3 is TGTGCCAGCAGTTTATGGCTAGCGGGAGATTCCCCCTACAATGAGCAGTTCTTC.

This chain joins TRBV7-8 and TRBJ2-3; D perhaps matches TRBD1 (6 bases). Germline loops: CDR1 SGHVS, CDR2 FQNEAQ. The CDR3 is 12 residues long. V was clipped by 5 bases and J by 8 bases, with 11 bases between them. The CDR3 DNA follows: TGTGCCAGCAGCGGACAGTGGGGTACGCAGTATTTT. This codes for CASSGQWGTQYF.

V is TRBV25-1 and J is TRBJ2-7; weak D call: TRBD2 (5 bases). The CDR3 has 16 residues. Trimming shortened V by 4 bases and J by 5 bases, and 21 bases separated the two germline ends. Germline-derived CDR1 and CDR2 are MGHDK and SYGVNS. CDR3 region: CASSVNYGVRSHEQYF. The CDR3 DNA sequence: TGTGCCAGCAGTGTAAACTACGGGGTTCGGTCCCACGAGCAGTACTTC.

As DNA, the CDR3 is TGTGCCATCAGTGTAGGGGGCGCTATGAATGAGCAGTTCTTC. This encodes CAISVGGAMNEQFF. The chain carries TRBV10-3 and TRBJ2-1; 7 bases match TRBD1. The CDR3 is 14 amino acids. The trim removed 4 bases at V and 7 bases at J, leaving 7 bases unmatched. Germline loops: CDR1 ENHRY, CDR2 SYGVKD.

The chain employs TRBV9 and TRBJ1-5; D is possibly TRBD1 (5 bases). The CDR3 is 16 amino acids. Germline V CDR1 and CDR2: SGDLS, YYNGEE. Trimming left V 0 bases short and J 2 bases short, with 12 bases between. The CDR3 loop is CASSVGPGGGNQPQHF. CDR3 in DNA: TGTGCCAGCAGCGTAGGTCCGGGGGGAGGCAATCAGCCCCAGCATTTT.

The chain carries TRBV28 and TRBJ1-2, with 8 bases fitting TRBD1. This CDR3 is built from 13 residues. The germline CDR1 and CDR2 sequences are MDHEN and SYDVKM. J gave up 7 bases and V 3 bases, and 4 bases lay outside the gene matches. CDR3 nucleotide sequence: TGTGCCAGCAGTTTCGGCAGGGGGCCTGGCTACACCTTC. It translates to CASSFGRGPGYTF.

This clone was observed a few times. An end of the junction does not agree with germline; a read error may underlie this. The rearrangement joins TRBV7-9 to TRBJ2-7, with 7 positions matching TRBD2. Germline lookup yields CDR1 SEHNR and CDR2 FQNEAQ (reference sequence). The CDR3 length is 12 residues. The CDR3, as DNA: TGTGCCAGCAGCTTAGGAAGCGGGGACCGGATCTTC. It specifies CASSLGSGDRIF.

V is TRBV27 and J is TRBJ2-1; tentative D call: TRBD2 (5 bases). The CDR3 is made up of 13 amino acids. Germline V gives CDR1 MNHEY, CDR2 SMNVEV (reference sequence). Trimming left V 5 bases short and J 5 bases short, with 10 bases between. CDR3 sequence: CASSIGNNNEQFF. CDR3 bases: TGTGCCAGCAGTATCGGGAACAACAATGAGCAGTTCTTC.

In DNA, the CDR3 is TGTGCCAGCAGCTTAAGCTGGCAGGGAATGAACACTGAAGCTTTCTTT. This sequence encodes CASSLSWQGMNTEAFF. This rearrangement joins TRBV13 to TRBJ1-1; the D gene is possibly TRBD1 (5 bases). The germline V gene encodes CDR1 PRHDT and CDR2 FYEKMQ (reference sequence). Trimming took 2 bases from V and 0 from J, leaving 13 bases between them. The CDR3 is 16 residues long. Supplemented by reference TRBV13 and TRBJ1-1, the full variable domain reads AAGVIQSPRHLIKEKRETATLKCYPIPRHDTVYWYQQGPGQDPQFLISFYEKMQSDKGSIPDRFSAQQFSDYHSELNMSSLELGDSALYFCASSLSWQGMNTEAFFGQGTRLTVV.

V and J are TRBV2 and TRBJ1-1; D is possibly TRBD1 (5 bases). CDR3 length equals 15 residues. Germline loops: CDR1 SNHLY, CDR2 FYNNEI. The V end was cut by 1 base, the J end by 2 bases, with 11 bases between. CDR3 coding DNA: TGTGCCAGCAGTGAAGGGGGCATGGGAAACACTGAAGCTTTCTTT. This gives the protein CASSEGGMGNTEAFF.

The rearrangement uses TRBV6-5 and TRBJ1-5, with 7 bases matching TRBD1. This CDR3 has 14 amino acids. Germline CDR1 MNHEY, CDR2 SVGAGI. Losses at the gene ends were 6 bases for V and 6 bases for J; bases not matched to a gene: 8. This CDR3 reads CASSPGQAVQPQHF. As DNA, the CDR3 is TGTGCCAGCAGCCCCGGACAGGCCGTTCAGCCCCAGCATTTT.

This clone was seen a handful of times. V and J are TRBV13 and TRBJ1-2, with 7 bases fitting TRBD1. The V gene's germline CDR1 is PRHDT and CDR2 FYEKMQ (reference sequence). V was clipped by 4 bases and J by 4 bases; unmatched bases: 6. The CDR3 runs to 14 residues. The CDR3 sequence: CASSSLTGSYGYTF. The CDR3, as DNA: TGTGCCAGCAGCTCCCTGACAGGGAGCTATGGCTACACCTTC.

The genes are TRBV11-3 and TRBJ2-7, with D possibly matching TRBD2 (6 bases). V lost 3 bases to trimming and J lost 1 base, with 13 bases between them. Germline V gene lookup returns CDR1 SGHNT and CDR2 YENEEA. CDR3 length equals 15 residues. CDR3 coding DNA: TGTGCCAGCAGCTTGGATAGCGGATATTCCTACGAGCAGTACTTC. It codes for CASSLDSGYSYEQYF.

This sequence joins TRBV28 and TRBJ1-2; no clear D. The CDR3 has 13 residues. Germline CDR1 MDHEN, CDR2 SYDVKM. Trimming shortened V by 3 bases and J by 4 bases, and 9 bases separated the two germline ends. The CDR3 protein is CASSFTEGYGYTF. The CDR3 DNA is TGTGCCAGCAGTTTTACAGAAGGCTATGGCTACACCTTC.

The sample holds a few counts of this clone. In DNA form, the CDR3 reads TGTGCCAGCAGCTTGGGTCTAGCGGGAGGGCCGTATCGAGAGCAGTACTTC. It codes for CASSLGLAGGPYREQYF. The V call is TRBV5-4, the J call TRBJ2-7, with 12 bases that match TRBD2. The V and J ends lost 0 bases and 7 bases, in that order; junction bases with no gene match: 11. The V gene's germline CDR1 is SGHNT and CDR2 YYREEE (reference sequence). The CDR3 totals 17 residues.